This paragraph reports one TCR beta chain. TCRdb reanalysed the 5' RACE reads using MiXCR and keeps one entry per CDR3 protein. In the table there are about 470,000 distinct CDR3 sequences, 18% of which are singletons. This sample was included in a study of T-cell memory formation after mild COVID-19. This CDR3 region has 15 residues. Germline V lookup: CDR1 SNHLY, CDR2 FYNNEI. Trimming pared 6 bases from V and 1 base from J, leaving 14 bases between. The sequencing input was PBMCs or a T cell subset sorted from them (not recorded which). The J gene is TRBJ2-3, the V gene TRBV2; D not resolved. The sequence was collected from an adult woman who had mild COVID-19 (a few samples of this study predate the infection). Cell type and time point are not known. The CDR3 region has the DNA TGTGCCAGCAGGACCGACGCAGGAGGCACAGATACGCAGTATTTT. Its translation: CASRTDAGGTDTQYF.